The present entry profiles one TCR beta chain with its context. Its antigen is not identified. Clones were sequenced by immunoSEQ multiplex PCR, and TCRdb holds only the in-frame ones, with some missing. The profile shows more than 75,000 clones, under 95% of them singletons. This record belongs to a study of T cell responses to AZD1222 COVID-19 vaccine. The overall study: Pooled together were second doses at about 4 or about 12 weeks. Broader study findings: Reportedly, nearly half of unique spike TCRs recognized epitopes outside B.1.351/B.1.1.7 mutations.

V was pared by 4 bases and J by 4 bases, with 13 bases between. The germline V gene has CDR1 KGHDR and CDR2 SFDVKD. This CDR3 has 15 amino acids. The sample was peripheral blood, taken on day 0 of AZD1222 vaccination. The chain recombines TRBV24-1 with TRBJ1-5, with D perhaps TRBD1 (5 bases). This TCR came from an adult in good health. CDR3 bases: TGTGCCACCAGTGACCCGGGACTCCCAAATCAGCCCCAGCATTTT. Translating it yields CATSDPGLPNQPQHF.